This is a list of T cell receptor beta chains from one sample in a study of radiotherapy plus CTLA-4 blockade in lung cancer. Method: immunoSEQ multiplex PCR; TCRdb's copy keeps in-frame clones and lacks some. The table includes tens of thousands of clones, about 83% detected once. The source material was peripheral blood, sampled from a patient treated with radiotherapy plus ipilimumab. The receptors shown here come from a human donor with non-small cell lung cancer who had stable disease on radiotherapy plus ipilimumab. CDR3s include the opening cysteine and the closing phenylalanine or tryptophan. A D gene is named only where the DNA matches it firmly. Clone size is shown for a subset of rows, as once, few, many or a class of expanded clone.

j_gene: TRBJ1-6
abundance: .
d_gene: .
v_gene: TRBV4-1
CDR3aa: CASSQARGPGSPLHF
CDR3nt: TGCGCCAGCAGCCAAGCAAGGGGTCCGGGTTCACCCCTCCACTTT

j_gene: TRBJ2-2
abundance: .
d_gene: .
v_gene: TRBV5-1
CDR3aa: CASSLTGARDGELFF
CDR3nt: TGCGCCAGCAGCTTAACCGGGGCCCGGGACGGGGAGCTGTTTTTT

j_gene: TRBJ2-1
abundance: .
d_gene: TRBD2
v_gene: TRBV2
CDR3aa: CASSATSGGPNEQFF
CDR3nt: TGTGCCAGCAGCGCTACTAGCGGGGGGCCCAATGAGCAGTTCTTC

j_gene: TRBJ2-7
abundance: .
d_gene: TRBD2
v_gene: TRBV19
CDR3aa: CASSNAGGPKEQYF
CDR3nt: TGTGCCAGTAGTAACGCGGGAGGGCCCAAGGAGCAGTACTTC

j_gene: TRBJ1-5
abundance: .
d_gene: .
v_gene: TRBV7-2
CDR3aa: CASSLAKGSHQPQHF
CDR3nt: TGTGCCAGCAGCTTAGCGAAGGGTTCTCATCAGCCCCAGCATTTT

j_gene: TRBJ2-6
abundance: .
d_gene: .
v_gene: TRBV27
CDR3aa: CASRGVLSGANVLTF
CDR3nt: TGTGCCAGCAGGGGGGTGCTCTCTGGGGCCAACGTCCTGACTTTC

j_gene: TRBJ2-1
abundance: .
d_gene: TRBD2
v_gene: TRBV7-3
CDR3aa: CASSLRLAGVYEQFF
CDR3nt: TGTGCCAGCAGCTTAAGGCTAGCGGGAGTCTATGAGCAGTTCTTC

j_gene: TRBJ2-3
abundance: .
d_gene: .
v_gene: TRBV11-2
CDR3aa: CASSPPSPSTDTQYF
CDR3nt: TGTGCCAGCAGCCCCCCTTCCCCTAGCACAGATACGCAGTATTTT

j_gene: TRBJ2-7
abundance: .
d_gene: .
v_gene: TRBV6-5
CDR3aa: CASSYPGRPYEQYF
CDR3nt: TGTGCCAGCAGTTACCCGGGACGTCCCTACGAGCAGTACTTC

j_gene: TRBJ1-4
abundance: .
d_gene: TRBD1
v_gene: TRBV6-5
CDR3aa: CASSRGWTNEKLFF
CDR3nt: TGTGCCAGCAGCAGGGGGTGGACTAATGAAAAACTGTTTTTT

j_gene: TRBJ2-1
abundance: few
d_gene: .
v_gene: TRBV7-3
CDR3aa: CASSLLQNSVNEQFF
CDR3nt: TGTGCCAGCAGCTTACTCCAAAATTCCGTCAATGAGCAGTTCTTC

j_gene: TRBJ1-3
abundance: .
d_gene: .
v_gene: TRBV11-3
CDR3aa: CASSLVQLGNTIYF
CDR3nt: TGTGCCAGCAGCTTAGTACAGCTTGGAAACACCATATATTTT

j_gene: TRBJ1-1
abundance: .
d_gene: .
v_gene: TRBV29-1
CDR3aa: CSVEEDSAAFF
CDR3nt: TGCAGCGTTGAAGAGGATAGTGCGGCTTTCTTT

j_gene: TRBJ2-1
abundance: .
d_gene: .
v_gene: TRBV11-2
CDR3aa: CASAELVGYEQFF
CDR3nt: TGTGCCAGCGCGGAACTAGTCGGCTATGAGCAGTTCTTC

j_gene: TRBJ2-4
abundance: .
d_gene: TRBD1
v_gene: TRBV5-1
CDR3aa: CASSVGTGKNIQYF
CDR3nt: TGCGCCAGCAGCGTGGGGACAGGGAAAAACATTCAGTACTTC

j_gene: TRBJ1-4
abundance: few
d_gene: .
v_gene: TRBV28
CDR3aa: CASRYGLNEKLFF
CDR3nt: TGTGCCAGCAGATACGGGCTAAATGAAAAACTGTTTTTT